These T cell receptor beta chains were read from a single sample in a study of cytomegalovirus exposure and HLA in healthy donors. Sequencing used immunoSEQ multiplex PCR; TCRdb keeps in-frame clones, though not all of them. The profile shows roughly 140,000 clones, approximately 78% of them singletons. The sequencing input was PBMCs. The receptors were gathered from a woman aged 40 to 49 in good health and CMV-seropositive. Each CDR3 is given with its conserved first and last residue. The order of the fields is V gene, D gene, J gene, clone size, CDR3 length, CDR3 protein, CDR3 DNA. D genes are given only for firm matches. Not every row has a clone size; where given, it reads once, few, many or a size class.

V gene: TRBV4-1; D gene: TRBD1; J gene: TRBJ2-2; clone size: NA; CDR3 length: 15; CDR3 protein: CASSQEDRDTGELFF; CDR3 DNA: TGCGCCAGCAGCCAAGAGGACAGGGACACCGGGGAGCTGTTTTTT
V gene: TRBV7-9; D gene: TRBD1; J gene: TRBJ1-1; clone size: NA; CDR3 length: 15; CDR3 protein: CASSDPRTGNTEAFF; CDR3 DNA: TGTGCCAGCAGCGATCCTCGGACAGGGAACACTGAAGCTTTCTTT
V gene: TRBV7-2; D gene: TRBD2; J gene: TRBJ2-5; clone size: NA; CDR3 length: 13; CDR3 protein: CASRLAVMETQYF; CDR3 DNA: TGTGCCAGCAGGCTAGCGGTAATGGAGACCCAGTACTTC
V gene: TRBV5-1; D gene: NA; J gene: TRBJ1-2; clone size: NA; CDR3 length: 12; CDR3 protein: CASSNYRDGYTF; CDR3 DNA: TGCGCCAGCAGCAACTACAGGGATGGCTACACCTTC
V gene: TRBV7-7; D gene: NA; J gene: TRBJ1-1; clone size: NA; CDR3 length: 14; CDR3 protein: CASSSWTMNTEAFF; CDR3 DNA: TGTGCTAGCAGCTCGTGGACAATGAACACTGAAGCTTTCTTT
V gene: TRBV9; D gene: TRBD2; J gene: TRBJ2-1; clone size: NA; CDR3 length: 16; CDR3 protein: CASSERSGNVRGEQFF; CDR3 DNA: TGTGCCAGCAGCGAGAGGAGCGGGAACGTACGGGGTGAGCAGTTCTTC
V gene: TRBV7-9; D gene: NA; J gene: TRBJ2-7; clone size: NA; CDR3 length: 15; CDR3 protein: CASSLSTGARGEQYF; CDR3 DNA: TGTGCCAGCAGCTTATCCACGGGAGCAAGAGGCGAGCAGTACTTC
V gene: TRBV27; D gene: NA; J gene: TRBJ1-1; clone size: NA; CDR3 length: 14; CDR3 protein: CASSDINMNTEAFF; CDR3 DNA: TGTGCCAGCAGCGACATTAACATGAACACTGAAGCTTTCTTT
V gene: TRBV7-2; D gene: NA; J gene: TRBJ2-5; clone size: NA; CDR3 length: 14; CDR3 protein: CASSPTRGRETQYF; CDR3 DNA: TGTGCCAGCAGCCCGACCAGGGGAAGAGAGACCCAGTACTTC
V gene: TRBV10-3; D gene: NA; J gene: TRBJ2-3; clone size: NA; CDR3 length: 14; CDR3 protein: CAISDGSLADTQYF; CDR3 DNA: TGTGCCATCAGTGATGGTAGCCTAGCAGATACGCAGTATTTT
V gene: TRBV5-6; D gene: NA; J gene: TRBJ2-1; clone size: NA; CDR3 length: 11; CDR3 protein: CASSLRGEQFF; CDR3 DNA: TGTGCCAGCAGCCTCCGGGGTGAGCAGTTCTTC
V gene: TRBV21-1; D gene: NA; J gene: TRBJ2-7; clone size: once; CDR3 length: 14; CDR3 protein: CASSRRDRGYEQYF; CDR3 DNA: TGTGCCAGCAGCCGCCGGGACAGGGGTTACGAGCAGTACTTC
V gene: TRBV6-1; D gene: NA; J gene: TRBJ2-2; clone size: NA; CDR3 length: 14; CDR3 protein: CASSRTILAGELFF; CDR3 DNA: TGTGCCAGCAGCCGGACTATTTTAGCCGGGGAGCTGTTTTTT
V gene: TRBV29-1; D gene: NA; J gene: TRBJ1-1; clone size: NA; CDR3 length: 12; CDR3 protein: CSVGSPNTEAFF; CDR3 DNA: TGCAGCGTTGGGAGCCCGAACACTGAAGCTTTCTTT
V gene: TRBV21-1; D gene: NA; J gene: TRBJ2-1; clone size: NA; CDR3 length: 13; CDR3 protein: CAGPRLSYNEQFF; CDR3 DNA: TGTGCCGGTCCGAGACTCTCCTACAATGAGCAGTTCTTC
V gene: TRBV28; D gene: TRBD1; J gene: TRBJ2-5; clone size: NA; CDR3 length: 16; CDR3 protein: CASSLIGRTGRETQYF; CDR3 DNA: TGTGCCAGCAGTTTAATAGGCCGGACAGGGCGAGAGACCCAGTACTTC
V gene: TRBV2; D gene: NA; J gene: TRBJ2-2; clone size: NA; CDR3 length: 16; CDR3 protein: CASSESLARNTGELFF; CDR3 DNA: TGTGCCAGCAGTGAAAGTCTAGCGAGGAACACCGGGGAGCTGTTTTTT
V gene: TRBV5-5; D gene: TRBD1; J gene: TRBJ2-7; clone size: once; CDR3 length: 14; CDR3 protein: CASRLRQGAYEQYF; CDR3 DNA: TGTGCCAGCAGATTGAGGCAGGGGGCCTACGAGCAGTACTTC
V gene: TRBV6-5; D gene: TRBD1; J gene: TRBJ1-2; clone size: NA; CDR3 length: 14; CDR3 protein: CASSGGTVIYGYTF; CDR3 DNA: TGTGCCAGCAGTGGGGGGACAGTCATCTATGGCTACACCTTC
V gene: TRBV6-1; D gene: TRBD2; J gene: TRBJ2-2; clone size: NA; CDR3 length: 15; CDR3 protein: CATTPSGRVTGELFF; CDR3 DNA: TGTGCCACCACTCCTAGCGGGAGGGTCACCGGGGAGCTGTTTTTT
V gene: TRBV7-9; D gene: TRBD2; J gene: TRBJ2-7; clone size: NA; CDR3 length: 15; CDR3 protein: CASSSPTSGVYEQYF; CDR3 DNA: TGTGCCAGCAGCTCCCCGACTAGCGGTGTCTACGAGCAGTACTTC
V gene: TRBV5-1; D gene: NA; J gene: TRBJ2-5; clone size: NA; CDR3 length: 15; CDR3 protein: CASSWGGTPQETQYF; CDR3 DNA: TGCGCCAGCAGCTGGGGCGGGACGCCCCAAGAGACCCAGTACTTC
V gene: TRBV19; D gene: TRBD2; J gene: TRBJ2-2; clone size: NA; CDR3 length: 18; CDR3 protein: CASSLGLAGGRITGELFF; CDR3 DNA: TGTGCCAGTAGTCTTGGACTAGCGGGAGGGCGAATCACCGGGGAGCTGTTTTTT
V gene: TRBV27; D gene: NA; J gene: TRBJ1-4; clone size: NA; CDR3 length: 16; CDR3 protein: CASSLQGQGLREKLFF; CDR3 DNA: TGTGCCAGCAGCCTCCAGGGCCAGGGGCTAAGGGAAAAACTGTTTTTT
V gene: TRBV10-2; D gene: TRBD2; J gene: TRBJ2-3; clone size: NA; CDR3 length: 15; CDR3 protein: CASSELAVSTDTQYF; CDR3 DNA: TGCGCCAGCAGTGAGCTAGCGGTATCCACAGATACGCAGTATTTT
V gene: TRBV11-3; D gene: TRBD2; J gene: TRBJ2-7; clone size: NA; CDR3 length: 13; CDR3 protein: CASQTGTSGEQYF; CDR3 DNA: TGTGCCAGCCAAACCGGGACTAGCGGCGAGCAGTACTTC
V gene: TRBV19; D gene: NA; J gene: TRBJ1-2; clone size: once; CDR3 length: 15; CDR3 protein: CASQQSGRSGYGYTF; CDR3 DNA: TGTGCCAGTCAACAGTCAGGCCGCTCCGGCTATGGCTACACCTTC
V gene: TRBV7-2; D gene: TRBD1; J gene: TRBJ2-3; clone size: NA; CDR3 length: 14; CDR3 protein: CASSLTGGPDTQYF; CDR3 DNA: TGTGCCAGCAGCTTGACAGGGGGCCCGGATACGCAGTATTTT
V gene: TRBV6-5; D gene: NA; J gene: TRBJ1-1; clone size: once; CDR3 length: 14; CDR3 protein: CASSYTRTVVEAFF; CDR3 DNA: TGTGCCAGCAGTTACACCAGGACAGTTGTTGAAGCTTTCTTT
V gene: TRBV6-5; D gene: TRBD2; J gene: TRBJ2-1; clone size: few; CDR3 length: 15; CDR3 protein: CASSYLSGSVNEQFF; CDR3 DNA: TGTGCCAGCAGTTATTTAAGCGGGAGTGTTAATGAGCAGTTCTTC
V gene: TRBV5-1; D gene: TRBD1; J gene: TRBJ2-1; clone size: NA; CDR3 length: 16; CDR3 protein: CASSWEPTGAGNEQFF; CDR3 DNA: TGCGCTAGCAGCTGGGAACCTACAGGGGCTGGGAATGAGCAGTTCTTC
V gene: TRBV13; D gene: NA; J gene: TRBJ2-7; clone size: NA; CDR3 length: 15; CDR3 protein: CASTTPEGPAGEQYF; CDR3 DNA: TGTGCCAGCACCACCCCGGAGGGGCCGGCGGGGGAGCAGTACTTC
V gene: TRBV4-1; D gene: TRBD2; J gene: TRBJ2-7; clone size: NA; CDR3 length: 15; CDR3 protein: CASSQGLAVFYEQYF; CDR3 DNA: TGCGCCAGCAGCCAAGGACTAGCGGTTTTTTACGAGCAGTACTTC